A single sample is the source of the 10 T cell receptor beta chains below, sequenced in a study of blood T cells in healthy people across ages. For the second PCR, which ran for roughly 7 to 11 cycles, a sample-barcoded 5' primer and a J-beta primer mix were used. A single record per CDR3 protein comes from TCRdb applying MiXCR to the 5' RACE reads. The sample has roughly 800,000 distinct CDR3 sequences; around 24% are singletons. The sample also formed part of further work on T cells of mothers and their children.

The specimen sequenced was blood. The receptor set was obtained from a boy aged 5-17 years in good health.

This clonotype appeared a single time. This sequence joins TRBV9 and TRBJ2-1; 10 positions match TRBD2. The CDR3 has 17 residues. V lost 0 bases and J lost 6; bases outside the gene matches: 9. CDR1 and CDR2 from the germline V gene are SGDLS and YYNGEE. The CDR3 DNA follows: TGTGCCAGCAGCGTAGCTCCTCTAGCGGGGGCCACCAATGAGCAGTTCTTC. It yields the protein CASSVAPLAGATNEQFF.

This clonotype turned up a few times. This CDR3 is CASSQVGLSYNEQFF. In nucleotides, the CDR3 is TGCGCCAGCAGCCAAGTGGGACTCTCCTACAATGAGCAGTTCTTC. The chain has TRBV4-1 and TRBJ2-1; D is possibly TRBD2 (6 bases). V gave up 1 base and J gave up 0 bases, with 7 bases separating them. This CDR3 is built from 15 residues. Germline V gene lookup returns CDR1 MGHRA and CDR2 YSYEKL.

J is TRBJ2-5 and V is TRBV12-3 or TRBV12-4; 7 bases line up with TRBD2. The J call is doubtful: the DNA matches TRBJ2-7 better. There are 15 residues in the CDR3. The CDR3 region is CASSSTSGTSYEQYF. The CDR3 bases are TGTGCCAGCAGCTCCACGAGCGGGACGTCCTACGAGCAGTACTTC.

This chain uses TRBV28 with TRBJ2-5; D is ambiguous. The J call may be mistaken, given a closer DNA end match to TRBJ2-7. The CDR3 length is 16 residues. The germline CDR1 and CDR2 sequences are MDHEN and SYDVKM. The CDR3 sequence: CASSLSPQVLSYEQYF. CDR3 DNA: TGTGCCAGCAGTTTAAGTCCCCAGGTCCTAAGCTACGAGCAGTACTTC.

This clonotype showed up just a few times. This chain connects TRBV20-1 to TRBJ1-4; D might be TRBD1 (6 bases). V gave up 3 bases and J gave up 8 bases, with 13 bases separating them. CDR3 size: 13 residues. The germline CDR1 and CDR2 sequences are DFQATT and SNEGSKA (reference sequence). The CDR3 protein is CSASTDRQEKLFF. The CDR3, as DNA: TGCAGTGCTAGTACGGACAGACAAGAAAAACTGTTTTTT.

This chain connects TRBV20-1 to TRBJ2-3, with 9 bases aligning to TRBD2. J was trimmed by 2 bases and V by 6 bases; bases with no gene match: 6. The CDR3 runs 14 residues. CDR1 and CDR2 (germline): DFQATT, SNEGSKA (reference sequence). The CDR3: CSASSSGITDTQYF. The CDR3 coding sequence is TGCAGTGCCTCCTCTAGCGGGATCACAGATACGCAGTATTTT.

This clonotype has only a few counts. This CDR3 is CASSLGHGIGGLEKLFF. The CDR3 DNA is TGTGCCAGCAGCTTAGGCCACGGTATTGGCGGTCTGGAAAAACTGTTTTTT. This sequence joins TRBV13 and TRBJ1-4; D is undetermined. V lost 0 bases to trimming and J lost 8 bases, with 19 bases between them. The germline V gene encodes CDR1 PRHDT and CDR2 FYEKMQ (reference sequence). The CDR3 is made up of 17 amino acids.

This chain uses TRBV29-1 with TRBJ1-4; D possibly corresponds to TRBD1 (6 bases). This CDR3 spans 14 amino acids. V was shortened by 6 bases and J by 5 bases, with 16 bases between the two germline ends. Germline V gives CDR1 SQVTM, CDR2 ANQGSEA. In DNA, the CDR3 is TGCAGCGTCGCGATGAGAACAGGGAATGAAAAACTGTTTTTT. Translation gives CSVAMRTGNEKLFF.

J is TRBJ2-1 and V is TRBV28; 9 bases line up with TRBD2. The germline V gene has CDR1 MDHEN and CDR2 SYDVKM. The CDR3 contains 16 residues. V lost 4 bases and J lost 5; bases outside the gene matches: 9. The CDR3 nucleotides are TGTGCCAGCAGTTCCCCCAGCGGGGGGTCACACAATGAGCAGTTCTTC. Translating it yields CASSSPSGGSHNEQFF. Filled out from reference TRBV28 and TRBJ2-1, the complete variable domain reads DVKVTQSSRYLVKRTGEKVFLECVQDMDHENMFWYRQDPGLGLRLIYFSYDVKMKEKGDIPEGYSVSREKKERFSLILESASTNQTSMYLCASSSPSGGSHNEQFFGPGTRLTVL.

The chain is built from TRBV13 and TRBJ1-6; possibly TRBD1 for D (6 bases). Germline V gene lookup returns CDR1 PRHDT and CDR2 FYEKMQ (reference sequence). Trimming removed 5 bases at V and 7 bases at J, with 15 bases between. This CDR3 spans 15 amino acids. The CDR3 region is CASSESGHSNSPLHF. Written as DNA, the CDR3 is TGTGCCAGCAGCGAGTCGGGACACTCGAATTCACCCCTCCACTTT.